Listed below are T cell receptor beta chains from one sample, sequenced in a study of vaccination and CD4 T cells after COVID-19. In TCRdb, the PCR reads were re-called with MiXCR into one record per CDR3 protein. Counted here are about 11,000 distinct CDR3 sequences, roughly 73% occurring once; the ten biggest clones make up roughly 7.5%. Antigens for these TCRs are unknown. Sequenced sample: CD4+ T cells from blood, cultured in vitro. The receptor set was obtained from a human donor who had recovered from COVID-19. The CDR3 runs from the conserved cysteine through the conserved F or W. D genes are given only for firm matches. Some rows mark clone size as missing; the rest say once, few, many or name a class of expanded clone.

size: medium-sized; J: TRBJ2-7; V: TRBV29-1; D: NA; CDR3: CSVVKRYEQYF; DNA: TGCAGCGTTGTAAAGCGCTACGAGCAGTACTTC
size: NA; J: TRBJ2-1; V: TRBV18; D: TRBD1; CDR3: CASSLTGVSYNEQFF; DNA: TGTGCCAGCTCGCTGACAGGGGTATCCTACAATGAGCAGTTCTTC
size: medium-sized; J: TRBJ1-5; V: TRBV20-1; D: TRBD1; CDR3: CSATQGAIQPQHF; DNA: TGCAGTGCAACCCAGGGGGCGATTCAGCCCCAGCATTTT
size: large; J: TRBJ1-6; V: TRBV24-1; D: NA; CDR3: CATSDGGQHNSPLHF; DNA: TGTGCCACCAGTGATGGCGGACAGCATAATTCACCCCTCCACTTT
size: NA; J: TRBJ1-2; V: TRBV24-1; D: NA; CDR3: CATSDSRRTVGYTF; DNA: TGTGCCACCAGTGATTCTCGGAGGACGGTTGGCTACACCTTC
size: NA; J: TRBJ2-6; V: TRBV7-6; D: TRBD2; CDR3: CASSLVSGRTGANVLTF; DNA: TGTGCCAGCAGCTTAGTGAGCGGGAGAACTGGGGCCAACGTCCTGACTTTC
size: NA; J: TRBJ2-2; V: TRBV24-1; D: TRBD2; CDR3: CAAGAGVGTGELFF; DNA: TGTGCCGCCGGGGCGGGAGTGGGCACCGGGGAGCTGTTTTTT
size: NA; J: TRBJ1-5; V: TRBV20-1; D: NA; CDR3: CSATPPNQPQHF; DNA: TGCAGTGCTACACCCCCTAATCAGCCCCAGCATTTT
size: once; J: TRBJ1-1; V: TRBV20-1; D: NA; CDR3: CSVARNTEAFF; DNA: TGCAGTGTGGCAAGGAACACTGAAGCTTTCTTT
size: once; J: TRBJ2-7; V: TRBV27; D: TRBD2; CDR3: CASSLASGRRLYEQYF; DNA: TGTGCCAGCAGTTTAGCTAGCGGGAGAAGGCTCTACGAGCAGTACTTC
size: NA; J: TRBJ1-5; V: TRBV20-1; D: TRBD1; CDR3: CSALPGQTPQPQHF; DNA: TGCAGTGCTCTCCCGGGACAGACTCCCCAGCCCCAGCATTTT
size: once; J: TRBJ1-2; V: TRBV7-2; D: NA; CDR3: CASSLGGREGSGYTF; DNA: TGTGCCAGCAGCTTAGGAGGCAGGGAAGGAAGTGGCTACACCTTC
size: NA; J: TRBJ2-3; V: TRBV15; D: NA; CDR3: CATSRLADTQYF; DNA: TGTGCCACCAGCAGACTGGCAGATACGCAGTATTTT
size: NA; J: TRBJ1-5; V: TRBV7-5; D: NA; CDR3: CISVPEARRSNQPQHF; DNA: NA
size: NA; J: TRBJ2-2; V: TRBV20-1; D: TRBD2; CDR3: CSARMEGLAGLFF; DNA: TGCAGTGCCCGAATGGAAGGACTAGCTGGGCTGTTTTTT
size: NA; J: TRBJ1-6; V: TRBV20-1; D: NA; CDR3: CSASVSSYNSPLHF; DNA: TGCAGTGCTAGCGTGAGCTCCTATAATTCACCCCTCCACTTT
size: few; J: TRBJ2-1; V: TRBV24-1; D: NA; CDR3: CATSDPAASSYNEQFF; DNA: TGTGCCACCAGTGACCCAGCGGCTAGCTCCTACAATGAGCAGTTCTTC
size: NA; J: TRBJ2-7; V: TRBV6-5; D: NA; CDR3: CASSYPVAAQYEQYF; DNA: TGTGCCAGCAGTTACCCGGTAGCGGCCCAGTACGAGCAGTACTTC
size: NA; J: TRBJ1-2; V: TRBV15; D: NA; CDR3: CATSRDGSGLNGYTF; DNA: TGTGCCACCAGCAGAGACGGGTCGGGTTTAAATGGCTACACCTTC
size: NA; J: TRBJ1-6; V: TRBV6-5; D: NA; CDR3: CASSYMQGGSPLHF; DNA: TGTGCCAGCAGTTACATGCAGGGTGGCTCACCCCTCCACTTT
size: NA; J: TRBJ1-1; V: TRBV20-1; D: TRBD1; CDR3: CSASRTGNTEAFF; DNA: TGCAGTGCTAGTCGGACAGGGAACACTGAAGCTTTCTTT
size: NA; J: TRBJ2-7; V: TRBV20-1; D: NA; CDR3: CSARARAGDGGFYEQYF; DNA: TGCAGTGCTAGAGCTCGGGCAGGGGACGGGGGATTCTACGAGCAGTACTTC
size: NA; J: TRBJ2-2; V: TRBV20-1; D: TRBD2; CDR3: CSARTSGSSTGELFF; DNA: TGCAGTGCTAGAACTAGCGGGAGTAGCACCGGGGAGCTGTTTTTT
size: NA; J: TRBJ2-7; V: TRBV6-1; D: NA; CDR3: CASSERWYEQYF; DNA: TGTGCCAGCAGTGAACGCTGGTACGAGCAGTACTTC
size: NA; J: TRBJ1-5; V: TRBV7-2; D: NA; CDR3: CASSLMAGNNQPQHF; DNA: TGTGCCAGCAGCTTAATGGCAGGGAATAATCAGCCCCAGCATTTT
size: NA; J: TRBJ1-2; V: TRBV6-5; D: NA; CDR3: CASSYRGGYTF; DNA: TGTGCCAGCAGTTACCGGGGTGGCTACACCTTC
size: NA; J: TRBJ1-2; V: TRBV29-1; D: TRBD1; CDR3: CSVGQTGTLGYGYTF; DNA: TGCAGCGTTGGACAGACAGGGACACTTGGCTATGGCTACACCTTC
size: NA; J: TRBJ2-7; V: TRBV15; D: NA; CDR3: CATSPGLSSYEQYF; DNA: TGTGCCACCAGCCCCGGGCTGAGCTCCTACGAGCAGTACTTC
size: NA; J: TRBJ2-7; V: TRBV20-1; D: TRBD2; CDR3: CSARGGLAGFSYEQYF; DNA: TGCAGTGCTAGAGGGGGACTAGCGGGATTCTCCTACGAGCAGTACTTC
size: NA; J: TRBJ1-2; V: TRBV20-1; D: TRBD1; CDR3: CSARGGSPTGEENYGYTF; DNA: TGCAGTGCTAGAGGGGGTTCCCCGACAGGGGAGGAAAACTATGGCTACACCTTC
size: NA; J: TRBJ2-1; V: TRBV15; D: TRBD1; CDR3: CASRQTGKSSYNEQFF; DNA: TGTGCCAGCAGGCAGACAGGGAAGAGCTCCTACAATGAGCAGTTCTTC
size: NA; J: TRBJ1-5; V: TRBV20-1; D: NA; CDR3: CSAKVPNKGGQPQHF; DNA: TGCAGTGCTAAGGTCCCCAACAAGGGGGGTCAGCCCCAGCATTTT
size: NA; J: TRBJ2-7; V: TRBV20-1; D: NA; CDR3: CSASGNYEQYF; DNA: TGCAGTGCTAGCGGTAACTACGAGCAGTACTTC
size: NA; J: TRBJ1-3; V: TRBV7-8; D: NA; CDR3: CASSPRSATGTRNTIYF; DNA: TGTGCCAGCAGCCCCAGATCTGCGACGGGGACCCGCAACACCATATATTTT
size: NA; J: TRBJ2-7; V: TRBV19; D: NA; CDR3: CASTSYNSPYEQYF; DNA: TGTGCCAGTACTTCGTACAATTCTCCCTACGAGCAGTACTTC
size: NA; J: TRBJ2-7; V: TRBV21-1; D: NA; CDR3: CASSKGGLAGEQYF; DNA: TGTGCCAGCAGCAAAGGCGGACTAGCGGGCGAGCAGTACTTC
size: NA; J: TRBJ2-7; V: TRBV7-3; D: TRBD2; CDR3: CASSLISGSSEQYF; DNA: TGTGCCAGCAGCTTAATTAGCGGGAGTAGCGAGCAGTACTTC
size: NA; J: TRBJ1-1; V: TRBV28; D: NA; CDR3: CASISPGGLWLTEAFF; DNA: TGTGCCAGCATTTCCCCGGGGGGGCTGTGGTTAACTGAAGCTTTCTTT
size: NA; J: TRBJ2-1; V: TRBV19; D: TRBD1; CDR3: CASSPWDRGRDEQFF; DNA: TGTGCCAGTAGCCCCTGGGACAGGGGGCGGGATGAGCAGTTCTTC
size: few; J: TRBJ1-3; V: TRBV20-1; D: NA; CDR3: CSAPSNSGNTIYF; DNA: TGCAGTGCGCCTAGTAACTCTGGAAACACCATATATTTT
size: NA; J: TRBJ1-2; V: TRBV20-1; D: NA; CDR3: CSARDFLDRRGYGYTF; DNA: TGCAGTGCTAGAGATTTTTTGGACAGAAGAGGGTATGGCTACACCTTC
size: NA; J: TRBJ2-3; V: TRBV29-1; D: NA; CDR3: CSAGGAARQTRDTQYF; DNA: TGCAGCGCTGGGGGGGCCGCAAGACAGACGAGGGATACGCAGTATTTT
size: NA; J: TRBJ2-2; V: TRBV4-1; D: NA; CDR3: CASSRGDTGELFF; DNA: TGCGCCAGCAGCCGGGGCGACACCGGGGAGCTGTTTTTT
size: NA; J: TRBJ1-5; V: TRBV28; D: NA; CDR3: CASSSAPLRGNQPQHF; DNA: TGTGCCAGCAGTTCCGCCCCTTTGAGGGGCAATCAGCCCCAGCATTTT
size: once; J: TRBJ1-5; V: TRBV20-1; D: NA; CDR3: CSAGIDSNQPQHF; DNA: TGCAGTGCTGGCATTGATAGCAATCAGCCCCAGCATTTT
size: NA; J: TRBJ1-1; V: TRBV28; D: NA; CDR3: CASSLLVTEAFF; DNA: TGTGCCAGCAGTTTGTTGGTCACTGAAGCTTTCTTT
size: NA; J: TRBJ1-1; V: TRBV28; D: NA; CDR3: CASSLSTEAFF; DNA: TGTGCCAGCAGTTTGAGCACTGAAGCTTTCTTT
size: medium-sized; J: TRBJ1-2; V: TRBV27; D: NA; CDR3: CASSLPPGGYGYTF; DNA: TGTGCCAGCAGTTTACCCCCGGGGGGGTATGGCTACACCTTC
size: NA; J: TRBJ2-3; V: TRBV7-3; D: TRBD1; CDR3: CASSPLGTTGVGTQYF; DNA: TGTGCCAGCAGTCCTTTAGGAACTACAGGGGTTGGTACGCAGTATTTT
size: NA; J: TRBJ2-1; V: TRBV19; D: NA; CDR3: CATRREPPRDEQFF; DNA: TGTGCCACTAGACGGGAGCCTCCCCGGGATGAGCAGTTCTTC
size: NA; J: TRBJ1-1; V: TRBV7-2; D: TRBD1; CDR3: CASSLEGQGGEAFF; DNA: TGTGCCAGCAGCTTAGAGGGACAGGGGGGCGAAGCTTTCTTT
size: NA; J: TRBJ2-7; V: TRBV7-2; D: TRBD2; CDR3: CASSRSGGTYEQYF; DNA: TGTGCCAGCAGTCGAAGCGGGGGAACCTACGAGCAGTACTTC
size: NA; J: TRBJ1-1; V: TRBV20-1; D: NA; CDR3: CSATPETEAFF; DNA: TGCAGTGCTACACCGGAAACTGAAGCTTTCTTT
size: NA; J: TRBJ1-5; V: TRBV7-2; D: NA; CDR3: CASSQRVSQPQHF; DNA: TGTGCCAGCAGCCAGAGAGTGAGCCAGCCCCAGCATTTT
size: NA; J: TRBJ2-7; V: TRBV20-1; D: NA; CDR3: CSAPSRDFKIYEQYF; DNA: TGCAGTGCTCCGTCCCGGGACTTCAAGATCTACGAGCAGTACTTC
size: NA; J: TRBJ2-7; V: TRBV7-2; D: NA; CDR3: CASSSDQTNQQYF; DNA: TGTGCCAGCAGCTCGGACCAGACCAACCAGCAGTACTTC
size: large; J: TRBJ1-1; V: TRBV15; D: NA; CDR3: CATSRGERGGTEAFF; DNA: TGTGCCACCAGCAGAGGCGAAAGGGGGGGCACTGAAGCTTTCTTT
size: NA; J: TRBJ1-2; V: TRBV7-2; D: TRBD1; CDR3: CATTGTGGIKNYGYTF; DNA: TGTGCCACTACCGGCACAGGGGGTATTAAGAACTATGGCTACACCTTC
size: NA; J: TRBJ1-1; V: TRBV15; D: NA; CDR3: CATSSTGHMNTEAFF; DNA: TGTGCCACCAGCAGCACGGGACACATGAACACTGAAGCTTTCTTT
size: NA; J: TRBJ1-5; V: TRBV6-2/TRBV6-3; D: NA; CDR3: CALGQIRNQPQHF; DNA: TGTGCCCTCGGGCAGATACGCAATCAGCCCCAGCATTTT